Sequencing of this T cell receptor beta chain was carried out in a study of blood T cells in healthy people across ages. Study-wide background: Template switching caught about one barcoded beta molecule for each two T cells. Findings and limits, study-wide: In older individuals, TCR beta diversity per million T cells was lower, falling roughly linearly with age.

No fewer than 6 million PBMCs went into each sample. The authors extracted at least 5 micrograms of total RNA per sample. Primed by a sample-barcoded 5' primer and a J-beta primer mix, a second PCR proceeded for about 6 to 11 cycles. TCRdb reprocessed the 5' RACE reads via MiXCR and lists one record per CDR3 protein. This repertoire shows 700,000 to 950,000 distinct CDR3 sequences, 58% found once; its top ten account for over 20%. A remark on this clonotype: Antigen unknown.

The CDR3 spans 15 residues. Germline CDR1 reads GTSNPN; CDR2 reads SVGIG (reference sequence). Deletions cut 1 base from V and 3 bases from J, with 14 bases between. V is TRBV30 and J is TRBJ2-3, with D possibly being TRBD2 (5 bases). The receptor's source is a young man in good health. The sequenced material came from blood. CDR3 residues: CAWSGRLFGTDTQYF. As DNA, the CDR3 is TGTGCCTGGAGTGGAAGACTATTTGGAACAGATACGCAGTATTTT.